This T cell receptor beta chain was identified in a study of cytomegalovirus exposure and HLA in healthy donors. V lost 0 bases to trimming and J lost 6 bases; unmatched junction nucleotides: 9. The CDR3 has 18 amino acids. Germline V gene lookup returns CDR1 LGHNA and CDR2 YSLEER. A multiplex PCR was run with 60 Vbeta primers and 13 Jbeta primers. Data came from immunoSEQ multiplex PCR; TCRdb stores just in-frame clones and leaves some out. Here the sample spans about 170,000 clones, 73% being singletons. The sequence was obtained from a young woman in good health and CMV-seropositive. The sequenced sample consisted of PBMCs. The chain couples TRBV4-3 to TRBJ2-1, with 12 bases identical to TRBD2. In DNA form, the CDR3 reads TGCGCCAGCAGCCAAGAATCCCCGACTAGCGGGGGTGTCAATGAGCAGTTCTTC. This encodes CASSQESPTSGGVNEQFF.